This T cell receptor (beta chain) is drawn from a study of shared clonotypes between healthy human individuals. With regard to this clone: The sample contains more than one DNA sequence encoding this CDR3.

CD8 cells classed as naive were CD45RO-negative and positively selected for CCR7, excluding terminally differentiated effector memory CD45RA+ cells. Sequenced by immunoSEQ multiplex PCR; TCRdb stores in-frame clones only, minus some. The sample yields over 2,000,000 clones, around 93% seen once. This sequence originates from a man younger than 30 in good health. Some clones in this sample may be carry-over from other donors' samples. The sequenced sample was naive CD8+ T cells from PBMCs.

CDR3 DNA sequence: TGTGCCAGCAGCCCACGCACAGATACGCAGTATTTT. As protein: CASSPRTDTQYF. V usage is TRBV7-9 and J usage is TRBJ2-3; D gene uncertain. Germline V gene lookup returns CDR1 SEHNR and CDR2 FQNEAQ (reference sequence). V lost 5 bases and J lost 1, with 4 bases in between. CDR3 length equals 12 residues. Variable domain in full (rest from reference TRBV7-9 and TRBJ2-3): DTGVSQNPRHKITKRGQNVTFRCDPISEHNRLYWYRQTLGQGPEFLTYFQNEAQLEKSRLLSDRFSAERPKGSFSTLEIQRTEQGDSAMYLCASSPRTDTQYFGPGTRLTVL.